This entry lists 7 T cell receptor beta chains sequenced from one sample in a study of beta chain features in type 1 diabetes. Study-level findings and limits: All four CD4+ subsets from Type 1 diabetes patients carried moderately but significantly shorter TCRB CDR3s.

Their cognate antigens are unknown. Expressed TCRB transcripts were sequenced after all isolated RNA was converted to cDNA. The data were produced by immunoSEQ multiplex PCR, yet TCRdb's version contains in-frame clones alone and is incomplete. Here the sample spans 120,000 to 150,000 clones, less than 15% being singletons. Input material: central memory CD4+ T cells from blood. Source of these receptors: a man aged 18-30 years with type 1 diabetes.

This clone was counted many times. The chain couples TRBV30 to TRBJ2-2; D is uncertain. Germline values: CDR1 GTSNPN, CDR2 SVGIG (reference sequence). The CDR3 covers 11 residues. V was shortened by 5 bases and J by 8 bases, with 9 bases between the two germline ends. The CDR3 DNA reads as TGTGCCTGGTCCCGGGCGGGGGAGCTGTTTTTT. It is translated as CAWSRAGELFF.

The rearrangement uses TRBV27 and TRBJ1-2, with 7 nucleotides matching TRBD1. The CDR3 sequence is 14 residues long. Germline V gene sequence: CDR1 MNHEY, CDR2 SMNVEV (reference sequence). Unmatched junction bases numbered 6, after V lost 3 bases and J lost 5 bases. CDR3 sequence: CASSLYGTDYGYTF. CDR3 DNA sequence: TGTGCCAGCAGTTTGTACGGGACAGATTATGGCTACACCTTC.

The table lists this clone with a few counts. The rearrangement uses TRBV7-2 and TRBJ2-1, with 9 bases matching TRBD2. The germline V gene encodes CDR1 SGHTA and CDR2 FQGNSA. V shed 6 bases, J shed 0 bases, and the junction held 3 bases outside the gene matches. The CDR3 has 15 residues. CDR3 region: CASSFSGGSYNEQFF. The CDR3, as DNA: TGTGCCAGCAGTTTTAGCGGGGGCTCCTACAATGAGCAGTTCTTC.

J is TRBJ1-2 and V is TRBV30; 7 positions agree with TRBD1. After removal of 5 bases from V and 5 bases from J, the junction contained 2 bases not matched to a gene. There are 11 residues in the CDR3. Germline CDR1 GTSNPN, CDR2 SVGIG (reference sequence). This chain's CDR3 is CAWGDRYGYTF. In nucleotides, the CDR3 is TGTGCCTGGGGGGACAGATATGGCTACACCTTC.

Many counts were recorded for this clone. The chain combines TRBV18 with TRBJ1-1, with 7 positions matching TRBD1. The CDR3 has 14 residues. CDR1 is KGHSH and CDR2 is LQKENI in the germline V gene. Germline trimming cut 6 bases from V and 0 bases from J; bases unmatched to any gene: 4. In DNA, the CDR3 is TGTGCCAGCTCTCCGGACAGGATGAACACTGAAGCTTTCTTT. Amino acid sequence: CASSPDRMNTEAFF.

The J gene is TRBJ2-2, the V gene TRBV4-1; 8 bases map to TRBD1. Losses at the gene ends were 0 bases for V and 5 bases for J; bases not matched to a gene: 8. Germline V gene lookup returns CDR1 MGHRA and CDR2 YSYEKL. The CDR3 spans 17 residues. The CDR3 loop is CASSQDKDRGWTGELFF. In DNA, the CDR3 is TGCGCCAGCAGCCAAGATAAAGACAGGGGATGGACCGGGGAGCTGTTTTTT.

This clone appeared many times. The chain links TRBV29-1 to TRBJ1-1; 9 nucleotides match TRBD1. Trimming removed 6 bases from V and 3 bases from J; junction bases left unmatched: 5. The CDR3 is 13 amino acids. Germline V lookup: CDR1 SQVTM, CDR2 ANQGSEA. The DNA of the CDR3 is TGCAGCGTGAAACAGGGGGCATACACTGAAGCTTTCTTT. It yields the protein CSVKQGAYTEAFF.